A selection of T cell receptor beta chains follows, all from one sample in a study of T cells after yellow fever vaccination. TCRdb recomputed calls from the 5' RACE reads with MiXCR, one row per CDR3 protein. The table includes hundreds of thousands of distinct CDR3 sequences, 13% detected once. The sample was PBMCs, taken on the day of the yellow fever booster vaccination. Receptors were obtained from a young man who received the YFV17D yellow fever vaccine. The conserved cysteine and the conserved F or W are not part of the CDR3 here. Not every row has a clone size; where given, it reads once, few, many or a size class.

V gene | clone size | CDR3 protein
TRBV7-2 | NA | ASSFHRRDISYEQY
TRBV6-5 | few | ASSYRVLAGYNNEQF
TRBV30 | few | AWSAGQGTNSPLH
TRBV12-3/TRBV12-4 | NA | ASSPPGSGYNEQF
TRBV20-1 | few | SARGQGSSYEQY
TRBV5-1 | few | ASSLASGRNTGELF
TRBV7-2 | NA | ASSLWTGPYEQY
TRBV25-1 | NA | ASSEYLGGSDEQY
TRBV28 | NA | ASSGSGRGIYTQY
TRBV20-1 | NA | SAPSAGGRETQY
TRBV11-2 | few | ASSLGLRRELRDTQY
TRBV7-2 | NA | ASSLAGWGEKLF
TRBV7-2 | NA | ASSSWGSGTDTQY
TRBV6-5 | few | ASRTLETQY
TRBV12-3/TRBV12-4 | NA | ASRPGLAPQETQY
TRBV20-1 | few | SASPRSVYGYT
TRBV11-1 | few | ASSLVGGGYNEQF
TRBV20-1 | few | SARGVAGGDEQY
TRBV29-1 | few | SVRPGQGVEQY
TRBV4-3 | few | ASSHRLEGGNEQF
TRBV7-9 | few | ASSSQGLAAQETQY
TRBV12-3/TRBV12-4 | NA | ASSLEVGADADTQY
TRBV25-1 | NA | ASSEYDEKLF
TRBV19 | NA | ASLKFTGANTGELF
TRBV7-2 | few | ASSSKRGDTQY